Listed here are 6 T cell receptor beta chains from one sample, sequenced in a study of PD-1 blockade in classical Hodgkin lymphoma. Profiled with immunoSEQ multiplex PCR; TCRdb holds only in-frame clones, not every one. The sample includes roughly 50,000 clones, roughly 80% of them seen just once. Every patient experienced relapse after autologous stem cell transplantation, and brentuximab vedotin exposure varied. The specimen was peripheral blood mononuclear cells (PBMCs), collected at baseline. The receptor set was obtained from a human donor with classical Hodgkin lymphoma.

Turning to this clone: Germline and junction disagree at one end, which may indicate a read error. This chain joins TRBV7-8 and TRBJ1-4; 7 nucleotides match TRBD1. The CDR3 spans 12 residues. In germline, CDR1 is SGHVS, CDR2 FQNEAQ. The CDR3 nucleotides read TGTGCCAGCAGCCCCCGGACAGGAGGGGGAAGCTTT. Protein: CASSPRTGGGSF.

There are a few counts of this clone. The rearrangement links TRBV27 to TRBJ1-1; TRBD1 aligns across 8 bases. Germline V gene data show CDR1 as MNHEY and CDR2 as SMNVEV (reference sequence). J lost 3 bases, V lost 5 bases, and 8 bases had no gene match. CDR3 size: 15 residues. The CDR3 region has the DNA TGTGCCAGCAGTCCATCGGACAGGGACCACACTGAAGCTTTCTTT. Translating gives CASSPSDRDHTEAFF.

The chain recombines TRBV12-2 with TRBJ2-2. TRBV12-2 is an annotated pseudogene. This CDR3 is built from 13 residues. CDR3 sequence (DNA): TGTGCAAGTTGTTCACCCCTTCCCGGGGAGCTGTTTTTT. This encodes CASCSPLPGELFF.

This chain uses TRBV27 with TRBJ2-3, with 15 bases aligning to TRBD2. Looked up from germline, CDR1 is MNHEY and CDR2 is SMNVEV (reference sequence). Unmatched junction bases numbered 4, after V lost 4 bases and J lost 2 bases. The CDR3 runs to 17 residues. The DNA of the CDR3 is TGTGCCAGCAGTTGGGGACTAGCGGGAGGATACACAGATACGCAGTATTTT. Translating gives CASSWGLAGGYTDTQYF.

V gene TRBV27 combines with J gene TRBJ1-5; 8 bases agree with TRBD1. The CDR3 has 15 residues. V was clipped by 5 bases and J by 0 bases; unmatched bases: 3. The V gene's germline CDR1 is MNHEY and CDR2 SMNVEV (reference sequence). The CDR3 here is CASSQGAHSNQPQHF. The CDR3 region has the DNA TGTGCCAGCAGTCAGGGGGCCCATAGCAATCAGCCCCAGCATTTT.

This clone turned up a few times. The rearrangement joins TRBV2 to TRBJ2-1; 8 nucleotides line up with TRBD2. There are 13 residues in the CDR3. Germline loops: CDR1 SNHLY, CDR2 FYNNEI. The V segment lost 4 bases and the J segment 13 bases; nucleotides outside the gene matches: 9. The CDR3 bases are TGTGCCAGCAGTGCGGCGCGGGAGGCCTCTCAGTTCTTC. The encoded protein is CASSAAREASQFF.